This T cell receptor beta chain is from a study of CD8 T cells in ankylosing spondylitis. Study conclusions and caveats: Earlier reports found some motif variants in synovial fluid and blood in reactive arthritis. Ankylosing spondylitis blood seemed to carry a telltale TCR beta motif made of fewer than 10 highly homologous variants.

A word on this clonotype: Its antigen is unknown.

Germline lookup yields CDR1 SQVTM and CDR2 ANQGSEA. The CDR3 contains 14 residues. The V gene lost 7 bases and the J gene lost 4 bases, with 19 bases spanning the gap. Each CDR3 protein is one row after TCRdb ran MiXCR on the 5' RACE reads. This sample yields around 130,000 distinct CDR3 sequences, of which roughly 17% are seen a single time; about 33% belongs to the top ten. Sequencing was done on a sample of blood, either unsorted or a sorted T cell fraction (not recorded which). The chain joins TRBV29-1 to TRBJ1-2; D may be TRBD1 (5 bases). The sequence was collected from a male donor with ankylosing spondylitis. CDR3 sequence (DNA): TGCAGCGACCGTTCTTCCGGGGCCACCTATGGCTACACCTTC. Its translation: CSDRSSGATYGYTF.